What follows are 6 T cell receptor beta chains derived from one specimen sequenced in a study of T-cell reconstitution after alpha-beta-depleted transplantation in children. During its preparation, the TCRbeta library received unique molecular identifiers. TCRdb redid the calling of the PCR reads with MiXCR, one entry per CDR3 protein. The sample records roughly 200,000 distinct CDR3 sequences, under 9.5% being singletons. The sequences come from PBMCs from the stem cell graft donor, collected from the stem cell graft. The receptor set was obtained from a human donor who donated a stem cell graft to a child with acute lymphoblastic leukemia.

This clonotype was seen repeatedly, ten times or more. J is TRBJ2-2 and V is TRBV7-8, with a weak D call TRBD2 (5 bases). The ends were cut back, 3 bases at V and 4 bases at J, with 15 bases in the middle. Germline CDR1 is SGHVS and CDR2 is FQNEAQ. The CDR3 is made up of 16 amino acids. The CDR3 region has the DNA TGTGCCAGCAGCTTTCACAGAGGGTTCGGCACCGGGGAGCTGTTTTTT. Translated, it gives CASSFHRGFGTGELFF.

This clonotype was counted ten times or more. This rearrangement joins TRBV12-3 or TRBV12-4 to TRBJ1-2; a weak D match, TRBD1 (5 bases). V shed 7 bases and J shed 2 bases, with 8 bases lying between them. CDR3 size: 12 residues. The CDR3 sequence: CASNPGNYGYTF. In nucleotides, the CDR3 is TGTGCCAGCAACCCAGGGAACTATGGCTACACCTTC.

The chain is built from TRBV3-1 and TRBJ1-1; possibly TRBD1 for D (5 bases). Trimming removed 4 bases from V and 6 bases from J, with 12 bases in between. The CDR3 totals 13 residues. Germline V gene lookup returns CDR1 LGHDT and CDR2 YNNKEL (reference sequence). The CDR3 protein is CASSPFIRAEAFF. In DNA, the CDR3 is TGTGCCAGCAGCCCTTTCATCAGGGCTGAAGCTTTCTTT.

This clonotype has more than one count but fewer than ten. The chain couples TRBV6-4 to TRBJ2-3; possibly TRBD1 for D (7 bases). The CDR3 length is 12 residues. CDR1 and CDR2 (germline): MRHNA, SNTAGT. Trimming shortened V by 3 bases and J by 11 bases, and 12 bases separated the two germline ends. The CDR3 reads CASSEGGGLQYF. The CDR3 DNA sequence: TGTGCCAGCAGTGAAGGAGGGGGCTTGCAGTATTTT.

The chain couples TRBV6-2 or TRBV6-3 to TRBJ1-1, with D possibly matching TRBD1 (5 bases). Germline assignment: CDR1 MNHEY and CDR2 SVGEGT. The CDR3 spans 11 residues. Trimming shortened V by 5 bases and J by 9 bases, and 10 bases separated the two germline ends. This chain's CDR3 is CASSAGIQAFF. The DNA of the CDR3 is TGTGCCAGCAGTGCAGGGATCCAAGCTTTCTTT.

This clonotype was counted only a few times. Here the CDR3 reads CASSQGLTLSDTQYF. The DNA for the CDR3 is TGTGCCAGCAGCCAAGGGCTGACATTGTCAGATACGCAGTATTTT. The V and J genes are TRBV3-1 and TRBJ2-3; no firm D call. CDR3 length: 15 amino acids. V lost 1 base, J lost 4 bases, and 12 bases lay in between. Germline lookup yields CDR1 LGHDT and CDR2 YNNKEL (reference sequence).